Included here is one T cell receptor (beta chain) sequence, with context. This CDR3 region has 13 residues. CDR1 and CDR2 (germline): MNHEY, SMNVEV (reference sequence). Between the trimmed V and J ends, which lost 5 bases and 7 bases, there was a span of 14 bases. The data originate from a study of blood T cell repertoires in COVID-19. The overall study: Samples of COVID-19 (acute and convalescent) were obtained from the United States, Italy and Spain.

Authors' analysis steps: Researchers report that nucleated cell counts were estimated from reference gene primer amplification. Produced via immunoSEQ multiplex PCR; TCRdb's table is partial and in-frame only. D and trimming come from the DNA, and the V and J calls and clone size come from that table. The data hold approximately 330,000 clones, with about 90% observed a single time. It was during active infection that Seattle patients were enrolled and then longitudinally followed. The receptor was derived from a woman in her 40s with COVID-19, enrolled during active disease. Input material: peripheral blood. The rearrangement links TRBV27 to TRBJ2-5; tentatively, D is TRBD2 (5 bases). The CDR3 loop is CASSGPLAGTQYF. CDR3 in DNA: TGTGCCAGCAGTGGACCTCTCGCGGGGACCCAGTACTTC.